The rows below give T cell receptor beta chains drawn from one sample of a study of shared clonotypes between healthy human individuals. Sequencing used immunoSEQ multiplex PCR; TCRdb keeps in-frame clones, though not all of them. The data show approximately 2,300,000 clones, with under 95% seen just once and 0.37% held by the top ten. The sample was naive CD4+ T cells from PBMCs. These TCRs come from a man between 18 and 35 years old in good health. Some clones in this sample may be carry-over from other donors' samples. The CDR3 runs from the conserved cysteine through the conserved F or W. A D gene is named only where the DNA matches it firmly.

CATSRGTGTTYEQYF | TRBD1 | TRBJ2-7 | TRBV15
CASSLWRLRDLQETQYF | . | TRBJ2-5 | TRBV5-4
CSVWDLREQYF | . | TRBJ2-7 | TRBV29-1
CAWRRQGANTGELFF | TRBD1 | TRBJ2-2 | TRBV30
CASSLYGTVGPTDTQYF | TRBD1 | TRBJ2-3 | TRBV7-3
CASSSLGGRGSGMTYEQYF | . | TRBJ2-7 | TRBV5-1
CASSLGPNRAGANVLTF | . | TRBJ2-6 | TRBV7-3
CASSVGTKNIQYF | . | TRBJ2-4 | TRBV9
CASSPGATGGAGEKLFF | TRBD1 | TRBJ1-4 | TRBV5-4
CASSPRTLSTYNEQFF | . | TRBJ2-1 | TRBV7-9
CASSLRQGLGEKLFF | TRBD1 | TRBJ1-4 | TRBV11-1
CASSQGIGQGYQPQHF | TRBD1 | TRBJ1-5 | TRBV4-3
CASSLYPDGELFF | . | TRBJ2-2 | TRBV7-2
CASSPGQGGQPQHF | . | TRBJ1-5 | TRBV18
CASSLVTGSSYEQYF | . | TRBJ2-7 | TRBV5-1
CASSVGRLQGGEQYF | TRBD1 | TRBJ2-7 | TRBV9
CAIKVGGKNTEAFF | . | TRBJ1-1 | TRBV10-3
CASRHGRGSGRGETQYF | TRBD2 | TRBJ2-5 | TRBV11-2
CASSSTRMPGQSYEQYF | . | TRBJ2-7 | TRBV7-9
CASSDRPYEQYF | . | TRBJ2-7 | TRBV28
CASSRIKSGRTDTQYF | . | TRBJ2-3 | TRBV7-9
CAGSLIPANTGELFF | . | TRBJ2-2 | TRBV5-1
CSVDNGRTSYNEQFF | . | TRBJ2-1 | TRBV29-1
CASSSEGQGNSKYF | TRBD1 | TRBJ2-7 | TRBV5-4
CASSLKKAVNQPQHF | . | TRBJ1-5 | TRBV27
CASSQGAYEQYF | . | TRBJ2-7 | TRBV6-6
CASSDRLAGVGNEQFF | TRBD2 | TRBJ2-1 | TRBV4-1
CASSFRLAGAGDTQYF | TRBD2 | TRBJ2-3 | TRBV5-4